This T cell receptor (beta chain) appears in the sequencing data of a study of prognosis after radiotherapy for stage I lung cancer. Study at large: Patients numbered about a dozen men and 6 women, aged roughly 53 to 90 with a median of roughly 74 years. The study delivered radiotherapy as SBRT in 3 to 5 fractions, with a biologically effective dose of at least 100 Gy.

The table lists this clonotype with many counts. The antigen remains undetermined. TCR beta CDR3 amplification from genomic DNA was performed by two-round multiplex PCR. TRBV and TRBJ genes each had their own specific primers in first-round PCR. Amplification in the second PCR round was performed with universal primers. MiXCR, run by TCRdb on the multiplex PCR reads, gives a single entry per CDR3 protein. The sample consists of tens of thousands of distinct CDR3 sequences, roughly 35% of them appearing once. CDR3 length: 14 amino acids. CDR1 LGHNA and CDR2 YNFKEQ come from the germline V gene. Trimming stripped 0 bases from V and 0 bases from J, with 5 bases between. General observations from the study: Medians of about 9,700 versus 6,500 showed unique TCR clone counts falling after stereotactic body radiation therapy.

The sequence came from a donor aged 50 or older with non-small cell lung cancer. This chain uses TRBV4-2 with TRBJ1-1; no clear D. Specimen: PBMCs, collected before or after stereotactic body radiation therapy (not recorded which). The CDR3 DNA reads TGTGCCAGCAGCCAAGATCCGGTGAACACTGAAGCTTTCTTT. Amino acid sequence: CASSQDPVNTEAFF.